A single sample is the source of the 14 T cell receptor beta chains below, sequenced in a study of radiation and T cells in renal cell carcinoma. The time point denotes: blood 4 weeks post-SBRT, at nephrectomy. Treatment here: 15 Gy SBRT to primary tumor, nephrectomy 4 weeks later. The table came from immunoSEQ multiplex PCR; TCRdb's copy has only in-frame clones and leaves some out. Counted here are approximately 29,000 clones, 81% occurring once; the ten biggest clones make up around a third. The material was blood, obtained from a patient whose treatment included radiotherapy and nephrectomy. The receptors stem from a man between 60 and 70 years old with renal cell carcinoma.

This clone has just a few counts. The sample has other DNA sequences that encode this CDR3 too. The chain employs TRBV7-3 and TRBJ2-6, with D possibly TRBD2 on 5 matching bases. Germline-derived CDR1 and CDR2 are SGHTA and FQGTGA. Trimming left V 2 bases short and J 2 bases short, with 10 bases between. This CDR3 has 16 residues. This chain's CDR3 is CASSLSAGAGANVLTF. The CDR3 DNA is TGTGCCAGCAGCTTATCCGCCGGGGCTGGGGCCAACGTCCTGACTTTC. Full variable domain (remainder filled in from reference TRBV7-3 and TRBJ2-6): GAGVSQTPSNKVTEKGKYVELRCDPISGHTALYWYRQSLGQGPEFLIYFQGTGAADDSGLPNDRFFAVRPEGSVSTLKIQRTERGDSAVYLCASSLSAGAGANVLTFGAGSRLTVL.

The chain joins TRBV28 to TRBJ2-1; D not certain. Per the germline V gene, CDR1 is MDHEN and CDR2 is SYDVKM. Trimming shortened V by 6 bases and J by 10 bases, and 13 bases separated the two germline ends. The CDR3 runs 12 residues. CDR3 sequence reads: CASSVYGREQFF. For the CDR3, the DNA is TGTGCCAGCAGCGTTTACGGCAGGGAGCAGTTCTTC.

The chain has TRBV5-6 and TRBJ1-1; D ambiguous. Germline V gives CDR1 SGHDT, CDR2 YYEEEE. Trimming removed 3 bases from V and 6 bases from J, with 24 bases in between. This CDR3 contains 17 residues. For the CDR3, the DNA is TGTGCCAGCAGCTCCGTGGACCAAACATCTCGGCTAGCTGAAGCTTTCTTT. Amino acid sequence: CASSSVDQTSRLAEAFF.

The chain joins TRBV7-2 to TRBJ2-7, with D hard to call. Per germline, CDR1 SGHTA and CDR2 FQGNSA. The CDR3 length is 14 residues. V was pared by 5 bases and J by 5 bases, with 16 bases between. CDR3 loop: CASSPETRGHEQYF. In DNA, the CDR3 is TGTGCCAGCAGCCCCGAAACTCGAGGCCACGAGCAGTACTTC. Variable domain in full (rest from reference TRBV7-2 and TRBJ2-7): GAGVSQSPSNKVTEKGKDVELRCDPISGHTALYWYRQSLGQGLEFLIYFQGNSAPDKSGLPSDRFSAERTGGSVSTLTIQRTQQEDSAVYLCASSPETRGHEQYFGPGTRLTVT.

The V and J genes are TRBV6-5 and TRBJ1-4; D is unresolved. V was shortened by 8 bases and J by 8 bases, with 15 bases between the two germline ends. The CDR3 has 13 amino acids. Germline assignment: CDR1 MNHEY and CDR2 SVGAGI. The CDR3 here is CASGREGREKLFF. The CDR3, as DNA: TGTGCCAGCGGGAGGGAGGGTAGGGAAAAACTGTTTTTT.

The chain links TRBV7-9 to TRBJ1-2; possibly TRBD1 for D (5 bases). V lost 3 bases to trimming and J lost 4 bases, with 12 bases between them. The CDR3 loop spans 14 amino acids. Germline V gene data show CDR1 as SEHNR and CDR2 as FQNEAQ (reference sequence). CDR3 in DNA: TGTGCCAGCAGCTTGGGGTCAGGGAGCTATGGCTACACCTTC. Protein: CASSLGSGSYGYTF. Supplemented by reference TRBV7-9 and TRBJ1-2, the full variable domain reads DTGVSQNPRHKITKRGQNVTFRCDPISEHNRLYWYRQTLGQGPEFLTYFQNEAQLEKSRLLSDRFSAERPKGSFSTLEIQRTEQGDSAMYLCASSLGSGSYGYTFGSGTRLTVV.

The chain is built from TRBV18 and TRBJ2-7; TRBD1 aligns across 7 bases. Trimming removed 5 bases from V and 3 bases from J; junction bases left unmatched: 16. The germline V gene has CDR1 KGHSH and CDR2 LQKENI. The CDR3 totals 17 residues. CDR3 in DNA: TGTGCCAGCTCAAAAAACGGGTGGATGGGGACAGACTACGAGCAGTACTTC. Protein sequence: CASSKNGWMGTDYEQYF.

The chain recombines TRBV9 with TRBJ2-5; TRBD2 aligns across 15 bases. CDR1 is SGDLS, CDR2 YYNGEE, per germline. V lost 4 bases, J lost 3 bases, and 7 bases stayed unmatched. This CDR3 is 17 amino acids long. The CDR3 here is CASSPRTSGRAKETQYF. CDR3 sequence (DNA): TGTGCCAGCAGCCCCCGGACTAGCGGGAGGGCAAAAGAGACCCAGTACTTC.

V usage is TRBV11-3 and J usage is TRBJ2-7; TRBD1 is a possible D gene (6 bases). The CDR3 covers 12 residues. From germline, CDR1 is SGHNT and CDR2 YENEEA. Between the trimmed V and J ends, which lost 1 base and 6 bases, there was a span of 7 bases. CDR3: CASSLGRGEQYF. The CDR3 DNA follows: TGTGCCAGCAGCTTAGGCAGGGGCGAGCAGTACTTC.

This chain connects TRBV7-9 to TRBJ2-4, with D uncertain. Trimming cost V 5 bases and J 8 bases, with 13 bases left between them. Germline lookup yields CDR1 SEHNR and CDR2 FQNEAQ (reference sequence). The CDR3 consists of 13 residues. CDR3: CASSLPGFYIQYF. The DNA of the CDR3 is TGTGCCAGCAGCCTCCCCGGTTTCTACATTCAGTACTTC.

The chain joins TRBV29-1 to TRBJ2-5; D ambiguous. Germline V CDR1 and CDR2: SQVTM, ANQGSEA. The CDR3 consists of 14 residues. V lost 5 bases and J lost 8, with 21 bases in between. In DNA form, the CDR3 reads TGCAGCGTTCGGTCGAGGCACCCCAGCGAAACCCAGTACTTC. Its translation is CSVRSRHPSETQYF. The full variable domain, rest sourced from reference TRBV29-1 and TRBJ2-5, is SAVISQKPSRDICQRGTSLTIQCQVDSQVTMMFWYRQQPGQSLTLIATANQGSEATYESGFVIDKFPISRPNLTFSTLTVSNMSPEDSSIYLCSVRSRHPSETQYFGPGTRLLVL.

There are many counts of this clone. CDR3 loop: CASSKGNPGQISYNEQFF. The CDR3 nucleotides read TGTGCCAGTAGTAAAGGTAACCCGGGACAGATCTCCTACAATGAGCAGTTCTTC. V usage is TRBV19 and J usage is TRBJ2-1; 7 nucleotides agree with TRBD1. Trimming removed 4 bases from V and 0 bases from J; junction bases left unmatched: 12. The CDR3 sequence is 18 residues long. CDR1 and CDR2 (germline): LNHDA, SQIVND (reference sequence).

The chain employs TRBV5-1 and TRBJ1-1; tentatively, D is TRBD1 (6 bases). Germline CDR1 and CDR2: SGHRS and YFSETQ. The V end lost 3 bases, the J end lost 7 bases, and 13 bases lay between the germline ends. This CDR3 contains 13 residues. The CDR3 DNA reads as TGCGCCAGCAGCTCGGTAGGGGGTTTTGAAGCTTTCTTT. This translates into CASSSVGGFEAFF.

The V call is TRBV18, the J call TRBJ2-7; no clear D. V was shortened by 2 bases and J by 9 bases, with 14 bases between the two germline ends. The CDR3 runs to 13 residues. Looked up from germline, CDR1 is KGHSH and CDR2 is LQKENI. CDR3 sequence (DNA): TGTGCCAGCTCACCAGGGTCCGAGCTCGGGCAGTACTTC. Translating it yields CASSPGSELGQYF.